The subject of this entry is one TCR beta chain. Antigen unknown. The sample comes from a study of PD-1 blockade in mismatch repair-deficient tumors. Study details: Enrolled about 2013-2016, patients had progressing, pretreated mismatch repair-deficient cancers of approximately 13 types.

Study results and limitations: Rapid post-treatment expansion, then contraction, generally preceding radiologic response, marked tumor-resident clones.

The CDR3 length is 15 residues. Germline lookup yields CDR1 ENHRY and CDR2 SYGVKD. Between the trimmed V and J ends, which lost 6 bases and 0 bases, there was a span of 15 bases. Data came from immunoSEQ multiplex PCR; TCRdb stores just in-frame clones and leaves some out. This repertoire shows under 50,000 clones, 70% to 80% found once; its top ten account for approximately 22%. All patients were mismatch repair deficient, assessed by either PCR or immunohistochemistry. TCRs were sequenced from three patients responding to pembrolizumab. This clonotype originated in an adult with mismatch repair-deficient cancer. The chain links TRBV10-3 to TRBJ2-7, with TRBD1 as a possible D gene (6 bases). Material: peripheral blood, obtained 4 weeks after starting pembrolizumab. In nucleotides, the CDR3 is TGTGCCATCAGGGAGGAGGACAGTCACTCCTACGAGCAGTACTTC. It yields the protein CAIREEDSHSYEQYF.